The entry that follows covers one TCR beta chain sequence. These data originate in a study of blood T cell repertoires in COVID-19. Generated by immunoSEQ multiplex PCR, the TCRdb table keeps only in-frame clones and is missing some. Of approximately 130,000 clones listed, 85% to 90% are singletons. J gave up 9 bases and V 3 bases, and 7 bases lay outside the gene matches. Germline CDR1 reads SGHNT; CDR2 reads YYREEE (reference sequence). The CDR3 contains 15 residues. The chain is built from TRBV5-4 and TRBJ2-1; 12 positions match TRBD2. Sequencing was done on a sample of peripheral blood. The receptor was isolated from a man between 45 and 60 years old with acute or convalescent COVID-19. The CDR3 DNA is TGTGCCAGCAGCTCCCGGACTAGCGGGAAGGGTGAGCAGTTCTTC. Translation gives CASSSRTSGKGEQFF.